This T cell receptor (beta chain) emerged from a study of shared clonotypes between healthy human individuals. Terminally differentiated effector memory CD45RA+ cells were left out of the naive CD8 fraction, which was CD45RO-negative and positively selected for CCR7. Donors, healthy HIV-negative adults, lacked recent acute infections or vaccinations. This clone was recorded a few times. Its target is not known. Whole-study results and caveats: Blood alone was sampled, and tissue repertoires likely differ.

Germline values: CDR1 GTSNPN, CDR2 SVGIG (reference sequence). This CDR3 comprises 14 residues. V shed 1 base and J shed 11 bases, with 20 bases lying between them. Assay runs were performed at deep level. Across several immunoSEQ plates, the genomic DNA of each subset was split evenly. Measured with immunoSEQ multiplex PCR; TCRdb has only the in-frame clones, and not every one. The repertoire holds about 2 million clones, 85% to 95% seen once, with roughly 1.1% in the top ten. This TCR derives from a man aged 18 to 30 in good health. This rearrangement joins TRBV30 to TRBJ1-1, with no clear D. Sequenced material: naive CD8+ T cells sorted from blood. In nucleotides, the CDR3 is TGTGCCTGGAGTGCTGCTATACTGGGGTTAGGGGCTTTCTTT. Protein sequence: CAWSAAILGLGAFF. Full variable domain (remainder filled in from reference TRBV30 and TRBJ1-1): SQTIHQWPATLVQPVGSPLSLECTVEGTSNPNLYWYRQAAGRGLQLLFYSVGIGQISSEVPQNLSASRPQDRQFILSSKKLLLSDSGFYLCAWSAAILGLGAFFGQGTRLTVV.